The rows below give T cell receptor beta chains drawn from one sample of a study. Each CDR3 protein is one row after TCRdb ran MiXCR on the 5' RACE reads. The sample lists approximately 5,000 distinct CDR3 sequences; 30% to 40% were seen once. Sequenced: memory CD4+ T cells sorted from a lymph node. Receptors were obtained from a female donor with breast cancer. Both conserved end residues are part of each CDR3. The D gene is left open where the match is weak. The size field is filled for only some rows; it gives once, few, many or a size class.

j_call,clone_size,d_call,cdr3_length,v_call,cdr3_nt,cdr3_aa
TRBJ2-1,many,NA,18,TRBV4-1,TGCGCCAGCAGCCAAGATGCTGTCACACGGAGCTCCTACAATGAGCAGTTCTTC,CASSQDAVTRSSYNEQFF
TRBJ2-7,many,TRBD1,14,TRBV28,TGTGCCAGCAGGCTGACAGGGTTTGGCTACGAGCAGTACTTC,CASRLTGFGYEQYF
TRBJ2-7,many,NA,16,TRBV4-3,TGCGCCAGCAGCCAAGATTTGGAGGGCAGGGCGGGGGAGCAGTACTTC,CASSQDLEGRAGEQYF
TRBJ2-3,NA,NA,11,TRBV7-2,TGTGCCAACAGCATAGGAGATACGCAGTATTTT,CANSIGDTQYF
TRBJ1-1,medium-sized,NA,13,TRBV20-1,TGCAGTGCTGACCGGGACACGAACACTGAAGCTTTCTTT,CSADRDTNTEAFF
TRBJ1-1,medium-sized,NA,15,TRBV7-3,TGTGCCAGCAGCCCACAACCATTATCAGGCGCTGAAGCTTTCTTT,CASSPQPLSGAEAFF
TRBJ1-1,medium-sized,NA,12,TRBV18,TGTGCCAGCTCACCCGGAGAAACTGAAGCTTTCTTT,CASSPGETEAFF
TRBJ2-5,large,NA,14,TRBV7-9,TGTGCCAGCAGCTCCGGAGGGAACCAAGAGACCCAGTACTTC,CASSSGGNQETQYF
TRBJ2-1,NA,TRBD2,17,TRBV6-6,TGTGCCAGCAGTCCGGGACTAGCGGGAGCTGGGGACAATGAGCAGTTCTTC,CASSPGLAGAGDNEQFF
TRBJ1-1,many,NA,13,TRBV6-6,TGTGCCAGCAGACGACTCGGAGAGGCTGAAGCTTTCTTT,CASRRLGEAEAFF
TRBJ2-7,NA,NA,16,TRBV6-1,TGTGCCAGCAGTCCCTCCGGGACCCATCGCCCCTACGAGCAGTACTTC,CASSPSGTHRPYEQYF
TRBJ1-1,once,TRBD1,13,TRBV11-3,TGTGACAGCAGCTTAGCGCGGGACAGTGAAGCTCTCTTT,CDSSLARDSEALF
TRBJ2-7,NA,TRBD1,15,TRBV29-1,TGCGGCGTTGAGACCAGGGACAGGGGCACCTACGAGCAGTACTTC,CGVETRDRGTYEQYF
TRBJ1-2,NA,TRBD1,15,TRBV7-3,TGTGCCAGCAGCTTCCGACAGGGGACCGAAGATGGCAACACCTTC,CASSFRQGTEDGNTF
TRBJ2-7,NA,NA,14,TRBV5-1,TGTGCCAGCAGCTTGGAGGTTTACTCCCACGAGCAGTACTTC,CASSLEVYSHEQYF
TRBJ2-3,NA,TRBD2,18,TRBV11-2,TGTGCCAGCAGCTTAGACCCCTCGGCAGCGGGAGGGTCAGATACGCAGTATTTT,CASSLDPSAAGGSDTQYF
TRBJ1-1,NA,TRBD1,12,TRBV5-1,TGCGCCAGCAGCCGACAGGGCACTAACGCTTTCTTT,CASSRQGTNAFF
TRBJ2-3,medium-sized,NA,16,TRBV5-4,TGTGCCAGCAGCCCCCCCATAGGGGGGGTGGGAGATACGCAGTATTTT,CASSPPIGGVGDTQYF
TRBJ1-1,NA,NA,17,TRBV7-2,TGTGCCAGCAGCTTCCGACTAGGGCCCGGGGAGAACACTGAAGCTTTCTTT,CASSFRLGPGENTEAFF
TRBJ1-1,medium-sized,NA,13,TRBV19,TGTGCCAGTAGTTTTCAGGGAAACACTGAAGCTTTCTTT,CASSFQGNTEAFF
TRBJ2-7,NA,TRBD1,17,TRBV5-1,TGCGCCAGCAGCTTCCTATCCCGGGACAGGAGCTCCTACGAGCAGTACTTC,CASSFLSRDRSSYEQYF
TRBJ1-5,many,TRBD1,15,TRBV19,TGTGCCAGTAGTCTCACAGGGGGAAACAATCAGCCCCAGCATTTT,CASSLTGGNNQPQHF
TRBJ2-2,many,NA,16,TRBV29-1,TGCAGCGTTGAAGGGTGGGGTACCACGAACACCGGGGAGCTGTTTTTT,CSVEGWGTTNTGELFF
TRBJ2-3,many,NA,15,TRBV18,TGTGCCAGCTCACCCCAGGGGACCGGCACAGATACGCAGTATTTT,CASSPQGTGTDTQYF
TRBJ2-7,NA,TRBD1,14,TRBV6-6,TGTACCAGCGGTTCCCCGGGACAGGGCTACGAGCAGTACTTC,CTSGSPGQGYEQYF
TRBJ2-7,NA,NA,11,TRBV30,TGTGCCTGGAGTGGTTCGGGCGAGCAGTACTTC,CAWSGSGEQYF
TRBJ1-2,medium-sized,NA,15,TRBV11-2,TGTGCCAGCAGCTTCTCGTCGGAAGCGGGGTATGGCTACACCTTC,CASSFSSEAGYGYTF
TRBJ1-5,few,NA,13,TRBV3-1,TGTGCCAGCAGTAAGGGCTTGGATCAGCCCCAGCATTTT,CASSKGLDQPQHF
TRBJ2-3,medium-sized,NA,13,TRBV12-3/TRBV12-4,TGTGCCAGCAGGTTGGGGCCTACAGATACGCAGTATTTT,CASRLGPTDTQYF
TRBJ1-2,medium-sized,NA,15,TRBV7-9,TGTGCCAGCAGCTCCCGTCGGGGGCAGGACTATGGCTACACCTTC,CASSSRRGQDYGYTF
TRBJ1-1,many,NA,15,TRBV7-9,TGTGCCAGCAGCTTAGTAGCTAATTTGAACACTGAAGCTTTCTTT,CASSLVANLNTEAFF
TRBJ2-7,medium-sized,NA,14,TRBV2,TGTGCCAGCAGAGCGACAGTCCTTGGCTACGAGCAGTACTTC,CASRATVLGYEQYF
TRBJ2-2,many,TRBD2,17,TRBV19,TGTGCCAGTAGGAAGACTAGCGGGAGTTGGTACACCGGGGAGCTGTTTTTT,CASRKTSGSWYTGELFF
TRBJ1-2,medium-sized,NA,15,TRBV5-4,TGTGCCAGCAGCTTGTCTTCGACTACTAACTATGGCTACACCTTC,CASSLSSTTNYGYTF
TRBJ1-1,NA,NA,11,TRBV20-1,TGCAGTGCTAGAGCGGACAGTGAAGCTTTCTTT,CSARADSEAFF
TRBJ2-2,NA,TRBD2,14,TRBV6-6,TGTGCCACTGGGAGGGATTTTGTGACCGGGGAGCTGTTTTTT,CATGRDFVTGELFF
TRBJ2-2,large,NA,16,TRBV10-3,TGTGCCATCAGTGAGTTAGGGACACAGAGGACCGGGGAGCTGTTTTTT,CAISELGTQRTGELFF
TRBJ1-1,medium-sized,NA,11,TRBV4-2,TGTGCCAGCAGCCAAGATGGTCTGGCTTTCTTT,CASSQDGLAFF
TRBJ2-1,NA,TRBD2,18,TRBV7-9,TGTGCCAGCAGCTTACCCCGACGACTAGCGGGGGAGTACAACGAGCAGTCCTTC,CASSLPRRLAGEYNEQSF
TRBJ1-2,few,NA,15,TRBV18,TGTGCCAGCTCACCACCGCTTCGTCAGCCCTATGGCTGCACCTTC,CASSPPLRQPYGCTF
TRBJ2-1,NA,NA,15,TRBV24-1,TGTGCCACCAGGGACGGTTCAACCTTCCACAACGAGCAGTTCTTC,CATRDGSTFHNEQFF
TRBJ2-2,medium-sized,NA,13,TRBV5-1,TGCGCCAGCAGCTTGGATTCCTCCGGGGAGCTGTTTTTT,CASSLDSSGELFF
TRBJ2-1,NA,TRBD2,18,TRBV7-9,TGTGCCAGCAGCTTAGCGCCCGGACTAGCGGGAGGGTTCGGAGAGCAGTTCTTC,CASSLAPGLAGGFGEQFF
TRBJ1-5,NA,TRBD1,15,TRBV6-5,TGTGCCAGCAGTGCAGGGGGCTTGAGCAATCAGCCCCAGCATTTT,CASSAGGLSNQPQHF
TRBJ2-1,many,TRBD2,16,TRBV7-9,TGTGCCAGCACTCCGATCAGCGGGGGCACCTACAATGAGCAGTTCTTC,CASTPISGGTYNEQFF
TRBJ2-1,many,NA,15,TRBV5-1,TGCGCCAGCAGCTTGGTGTCACTAGTTGATAATGAGCAGTTCTTC,CASSLVSLVDNEQFF